This TCR beta chain was retrieved from a study of control samples from healthy donors and cancer patients. V was clipped by 5 bases and J by 2 bases, with 16 bases between them. Per the germline V gene, CDR1 is SEHNR and CDR2 is FQNEAQ (reference sequence). CDR3 length: 17 residues. Repertoires were generated with immunoSEQ multiplex PCR, while TCRdb's copy carries only in-frame clones and drops some. The table has 150,000 to 200,000 clones, 94% seen once; the top ten hold approximately 1.4%. This clone came up a few times. The sample consisted of blood. The chain couples TRBV7-9 to TRBJ1-6; D gene ambiguous. The TCR was taken from a woman younger than 30 in good health. CDR3 amino acids: CASSLDREEPYNSPLHF. CDR3 in DNA: TGTGCCAGCAGCCTCGATAGGGAGGAGCCCTATAATTCACCCCTCCACTTT.